The 29 T cell receptor beta chains below all came from one sample that was sequenced in a study of PD-1 blockade in classical Hodgkin lymphoma. No patient escaped relapse after autologous stem cell transplantation, and brentuximab vedotin exposure varied. The method was immunoSEQ multiplex PCR; TCRdb's version includes in-frame clones alone and lacks a portion of them. The table lists around 26,000 clones, 80% to 85% of them singletons. Specimen: peripheral blood mononuclear cells (PBMCs), collected before the second cycle of nivolumab. Receptors were obtained from a human donor with classical Hodgkin lymphoma.

The V gene is TRBV6-6, the J gene TRBJ2-3; D not certain. The CDR3 loop spans 11 amino acids. V was pared by 8 bases and J by 6 bases, with 9 bases between. The V gene's germline CDR1 is MNHNY and CDR2 SVGAGI (reference sequence). In nucleotides, the CDR3 is TGTGCCAGCGGTAACACGGATACGCAGTATTTT. Residues: CASGNTDTQYF.

V gene TRBV2 combines with J gene TRBJ2-5; D remains ambiguous. This CDR3 region has 13 residues. CDR1 and CDR2 from the germline V gene are SNHLY and FYNNEI. Trimming stripped 5 bases from V and 0 bases from J, with 7 bases between. CDR3 sequence reads: CASSSEYQETQYF. The CDR3 bases are TGTGCCAGCAGTTCCGAGTACCAAGAGACCCAGTACTTC.

The chain employs TRBV2 and TRBJ2-7; 7 bases map to TRBD2. This CDR3 spans 13 amino acids. Germline V gene sequence: CDR1 SNHLY, CDR2 FYNNEI. V was pared by 5 bases and J by 0 bases, with 1 base of the junction left unmatched. This chain's CDR3 is CASSRDYSYEQYF. CDR3 DNA: TGTGCCAGCAGTAGGGACTACTCCTACGAGCAGTACTTC.

This clone was found once. CDR3: CASRPGLVWTGELFF. CDR3 bases: TGTGCCAGCAGGCCGGGACTAGTCTGGACCGGGGAGCTGTTTTTT. The gene calls are TRBV6-1 and TRBJ2-2, with 8 bases matching TRBD2. This CDR3 is built from 15 residues. V was clipped by 6 bases and J by 5 bases; unmatched bases: 8. Per germline, CDR1 MNHNS and CDR2 SASEGT.

Written as DNA, the CDR3 is TGCGCCAGCAGCCATGTCGGGGTATATCCACAGGGCAGGCAGCCCCAGCATTTT. Encoded protein: CASSHVGVYPQGRQPQHF. This chain links TRBV4-1 with TRBJ1-5; TRBD1 is a possible D gene (6 bases). Per the germline V gene, CDR1 is MGHRA and CDR2 is YSYEKL. CDR3 length: 18 amino acids. V was trimmed by 3 bases and J by 7 bases, leaving 25 bases between them.

This clone has a handful of counts. The V call is TRBV23-1, the J call TRBJ1-2; 10 bases match TRBD1. TRBV23-1 is reported as an ORF; its role is uncertain. After removal of 7 bases from V and 4 bases from J, the junction contained 6 bases not matched to a gene. This CDR3 is built from 14 residues. The CDR3 spells CASIRDRGRYGYTF. The CDR3 nucleotides read TGCGCCAGCATCCGGGACAGGGGCCGCTATGGCTACACCTTC.

This clone was counted a few times. The rearrangement links TRBV19 to TRBJ1-5; TRBD1 matches 8 bases. The CDR3 extends over 15 amino acids. Trimming removed 7 bases from V and 4 bases from J; junction bases left unmatched: 9. The V gene's germline CDR1 is LNHDA and CDR2 SQIVND (reference sequence). CDR3 nucleotides: TGTGCCAGTATAGGACAGGGAACCCCTAATCAGCCCCAGCATTTT. Residues: CASIGQGTPNQPQHF.

This chain links TRBV29-1 with TRBJ1-2; TRBD1 agrees at 7 bases. The CDR3 spans 15 residues. Trimming at V came to 6 bases and at J to 0 bases, leaving 10 bases not matched to a gene. Per the germline V gene, CDR1 is SQVTM and CDR2 is ANQGSEA. CDR3 amino acids: CSVDDREEANYGYTF. The CDR3 DNA reads TGCAGCGTGGATGACAGGGAGGAAGCTAACTATGGCTACACCTTC.

A remark on this clone: Additional DNA sequences in this sample encode the identical CDR3. The J gene is TRBJ2-1, the V gene TRBV4-1; D remains ambiguous. The germline V gene has CDR1 MGHRA and CDR2 YSYEKL. The V gene lost 1 base and the J gene lost 1 base, with 11 bases spanning the gap. The length of the CDR3 is 16 residues. The CDR3 loop reads CASSQVDLVSYNEQFF. DNA of the CDR3: TGCGCCAGCAGCCAAGTTGACTTAGTGTCCTACAATGAGCAGTTCTTC.

The rearrangement uses TRBV7-9 and TRBJ2-7, with unresolved D. The CDR3 loop spans 13 amino acids. Germline V gives CDR1 SEHNR, CDR2 FQNEAQ (reference sequence). V gave up 3 bases and J gave up 1 base, with 7 bases separating them. The CDR3 spells CASSFGVSYEQYF. DNA for the CDR3: TGTGCCAGCAGCTTCGGAGTGTCCTACGAGCAGTACTTC.

By share of the sample, this clone is medium-sized (0.01 to 0.1%). The chain is built from TRBV5-1 and TRBJ2-2; 7 bases agree with TRBD2. J lost 6 bases, V lost 7 bases, and 12 bases had no gene match. Germline values: CDR1 SGHRS, CDR2 YFSETQ. This CDR3 has 15 residues. The CDR3 nucleotides are TGCGCCAGCCAACAGGCTAGCGGTGACCCCGGGGAGCTGTTTTTT. Translating gives CASQQASGDPGELFF.

The chain is built from TRBV5-1 and TRBJ2-3; TRBD1 matches 8 bases. The CDR3 runs 15 residues. V was clipped by 3 bases and J by 5 bases; unmatched bases: 8. Per the germline V gene, CDR1 is SGHRS and CDR2 is YFSETQ. The CDR3 bases are TGCGCCAGCAGCTCCGGACAGGGAGTAGGAGATACGCAGTATTTT. Protein: CASSSGQGVGDTQYF. The full variable domain, with the rest looked up from reference TRBV5-1 and TRBJ2-3, is KAGVTQTPRYLIKTRGQQVTLSCSPISGHRSVSWYQQTPGQGLQFLFEYFSETQRNKGNFPGRFSGRQFSNSRSEMNVSTLELGDSALYLCASSSGQGVGDTQYFGPGTRLTVL.

The chain uses TRBV28 and TRBJ1-1; D is possibly TRBD1 (6 bases). This CDR3 is built from 13 residues. CDR1 MDHEN and CDR2 SYDVKM come from the germline V gene. V was shortened by 6 bases and J by 4 bases, with 12 bases between the two germline ends. The CDR3 sequence is CASRQGGSTEAFF. CDR3 DNA: TGTGCCAGCAGACAGGGTGGAAGCACTGAAGCTTTCTTT.

This clone was seen only a few times. This chain connects TRBV20-1 to TRBJ1-6; D uncertain. V lost 5 bases and J 11 bases, leaving 10 bases between the germline ends. CDR1 and CDR2 (germline): DFQATT, SNEGSKA (reference sequence). The CDR3 consists of 11 residues. CDR3 sequence (DNA): TGCAGTGCTTCCTCCGGGGCACCCCTCCACTTT. Residues: CSASSGAPLHF.

The chain uses TRBV27 and TRBJ1-1, with 7 bases fitting TRBD1. After removal of 7 bases from V and 5 bases from J, the junction contained 10 bases not matched to a gene. CDR1 is MNHEY, CDR2 SMNVEV, per germline (reference sequence). The CDR3 totals 14 residues. CDR3 protein: CASMGVRGNTEAFF. DNA of the CDR3: TGTGCCAGCATGGGCGTCAGGGGGAATACTGAAGCTTTCTTT.

The V call is TRBV30, the J call TRBJ1-6; 7 positions agree with TRBD1. The V gene's germline CDR1 is GTSNPN and CDR2 SVGIG (reference sequence). The V and J ends lost 1 base and 6 bases, in that order; junction bases with no gene match: 6. The length of the CDR3 is 15 residues. The CDR3 coding sequence is TGTGCCTGGAGTGCTACGGGACAGTCTAATTCACCCCTCCACTTT. As protein: CAWSATGQSNSPLHF.

The chain joins TRBV19 to TRBJ2-1; D ambiguous. Per germline, CDR1 LNHDA and CDR2 SQIVND (reference sequence). The CDR3 loop spans 14 amino acids. Trimming removed 0 bases from V and 7 bases from J, with 10 bases in between. In DNA, the CDR3 is TGTGCCAGTAGTATAGATTTAGGCGGAAATGAGCAGTTCTTC. Translation: CASSIDLGGNEQFF.

The chain couples TRBV14 to TRBJ2-2; the D is unclear. The V and J ends lost 0 bases and 5 bases respectively, with 7 bases between them. This CDR3 contains 14 residues. CDR1 and CDR2 (germline): SGHDN, FVKESK. CDR3 bases: TGTGCCAGCAGCCAAGAGATCCAGACCGGGGAGCTGTTTTTT. Amino acids: CASSQEIQTGELFF.

This clone was seen once. V is TRBV7-2 and J is TRBJ1-5; unclear D gene. In germline, CDR1 is SGHTA, CDR2 FQGNSA. This CDR3 has 14 residues. Trimming removed 1 base from V and 6 bases from J, with 10 bases in between. CDR3 DNA: TGTGCCAGCAGCTTAGTAGGGCCGGGTCAGCCCCAGCATTTT. This translates into CASSLVGPGQPQHF.

The J gene is TRBJ1-1, the V gene TRBV7-9; TRBD1 might be the D (6 bases). The CDR3 has 15 amino acids. The germline gives CDR1 SEHNR, CDR2 FQNEAQ (reference sequence). V was clipped by 4 bases and J by 0 bases, with 12 bases between them. CDR3 sequence reads: CASSSDRFVNTEAFF. The CDR3 nucleotides read TGTGCCAGCAGCTCGGACAGATTTGTGAACACTGAAGCTTTCTTT.

J is TRBJ2-2 and V is TRBV12-5, with TRBD2 identical over 13 bases. Trimming cost V 3 bases and J 4 bases; bases outside gene matches: 8. Germline V gene data show CDR1 as LGHNT and CDR2 as FRNRAP. The CDR3 is 18 amino acids. The CDR3 coding sequence is TGTGCTAGTGGTTTACTAGCGGGGGGGCTTGTTCCCACCGGGGAGCTGTTTTTT. Residues: CASGLLAGGLVPTGELFF.

The chain is built from TRBV28 and TRBJ2-7; tentatively, D is TRBD2 (5 bases). The ends were cut back, 3 bases at V and 6 bases at J, with 15 bases in the middle. The germline CDR1 and CDR2 sequences are MDHEN and SYDVKM. CDR3 size: 14 residues. CDR3 DNA: TGTGCCAGCAGTTTCTGGGAGCGAACCCTCGAGCAGTACTTC. It codes for CASSFWERTLEQYF.

V and J are TRBV2 and TRBJ1-3; unclear D gene. The CDR3 is 14 amino acids. Trimming cost V 5 bases and J 0 bases, with 8 bases left between them. Germline V gene lookup returns CDR1 SNHLY and CDR2 FYNNEI. The CDR3 sequence: CASSFRDSGNTIYF. The CDR3 DNA reads as TGTGCCAGCAGTTTCCGGGACTCTGGAAACACCATATATTTT.

This rearrangement joins TRBV19 to TRBJ2-1; TRBD2 agrees at 13 bases. The germline V gene has CDR1 LNHDA and CDR2 SQIVND (reference sequence). V dropped 0 bases and J dropped 5; count of bases not matched to a gene: 4. This CDR3 comprises 17 residues. The CDR3 DNA reads as TGTGCCAGTAGTATAGATCCCGGGACTAGCGGGAACAATGAGCAGTTCTTC. As protein: CASSIDPGTSGNNEQFF. Supplemented by reference TRBV19 and TRBJ2-1, the full variable domain reads DGGITQSPKYLFRKEGQNVTLSCEQNLNHDAMYWYRQDPGQGLRLIYYSQIVNDFQKGDIAEGYSVSREKKESFPLTVTSAQKNPTAFYLCASSIDPGTSGNNEQFFGPGTRLTVL.

The chain employs TRBV28 and TRBJ2-7; 12 nucleotides line up with TRBD1. The V segment lost 8 bases and the J segment 4 bases; nucleotides outside the gene matches: 9. The CDR3 consists of 15 residues. The germline V gene has CDR1 MDHEN and CDR2 SYDVKM. Here the CDR3 reads CASAVGTGGSYEQYF. In DNA, the CDR3 is TGTGCCAGCGCTGTGGGGACAGGGGGCTCTTACGAGCAGTACTTC. The full variable domain, completed using reference TRBV28 and TRBJ2-7, is DVKVTQSSRYLVKRTGEKVFLECVQDMDHENMFWYRQDPGLGLRLIYFSYDVKMKEKGDIPEGYSVSREKKERFSLILESASTNQTSMYLCASAVGTGGSYEQYFGPGTRLTVT.

This chain joins TRBV19 and TRBJ2-2, with no clear D. V lost 5 bases and J 6 bases, leaving 10 bases between the germline ends. The germline CDR1 and CDR2 sequences are LNHDA and SQIVND (reference sequence). The CDR3 runs to 13 residues. The DNA of the CDR3 is TGTGCCAGTAGTCGGAGTGGGGCCGGGGAGCTGTTTTTT. Its translation is CASSRSGAGELFF.

V and J are TRBV6-1 and TRBJ2-5; tentative D call: TRBD2 (7 bases). In germline, CDR1 is MNHNS, CDR2 SASEGT. V was clipped by 0 bases and J by 4 bases, with 15 bases between them. The CDR3 has 16 residues. The CDR3 sequence: CASSEASYREGETQYF. Written as DNA, the CDR3 is TGTGCCAGCAGTGAAGCCTCGTACAGGGAGGGAGAGACCCAGTACTTC.

The chain combines TRBV2 with TRBJ1-5; D gene unclear. Germline values: CDR1 SNHLY, CDR2 FYNNEI. This CDR3 spans 13 amino acids. Trimming took off 4 bases at V and 1 base at J, with 5 bases between the two ends. The chain's CDR3 is CASSVQSNQPQHF. As DNA, the CDR3 is TGTGCCAGCAGTGTTCAGAGCAATCAGCCCCAGCATTTT.

The chain has TRBV30 and TRBJ1-1; no clear D gene. The CDR3 spans 13 residues. Germline V gene data show CDR1 as GTSNPN and CDR2 as SVGIG (reference sequence). V was clipped by 8 bases and J by 4 bases, with 17 bases between them. CDR3 in amino acids: CARVRYVGTEAFF. The CDR3 bases are TGTGCCAGGGTGAGGTATGTGGGCACTGAAGCTTTCTTT.